Below, 15 T cell receptor beta chains from the same sample are listed, as sequenced in a study of blood T cell repertoires in COVID-19. Assay used: immunoSEQ multiplex PCR; TCRdb lists only in-frame clones, some missing. This table has about 210,000 clones, 80% appearing once. Sequenced input: peripheral blood. The receptors stem from a human donor in a cohort sampled during active COVID-19.

Only one count was recorded for this clone. V and J are TRBV28 and TRBJ2-1; 8 bases agree with TRBD1. Germline assignment: CDR1 MDHEN and CDR2 SYDVKM. The CDR3 has 13 amino acids. With V trimmed by 6 bases and J by 4 bases, 2 bases remained unmatched. In DNA, the CDR3 is TGTGCCAGCAGGGGGACAGGATACAATGAGCAGTTCTTC. It encodes CASRGTGYNEQFF.

V is TRBV12-3 or TRBV12-4 and J is TRBJ1-5; D remains unclear. V was pared by 5 bases and J by 11 bases, with 13 bases between. This CDR3 region has 12 residues. The CDR3 sequence: CASSGREEAQHF. The DNA of the CDR3 is TGTGCCAGCAGTGGCCGGGAGGAAGCCCAGCATTTT.

Points on this clone: This specimen includes other DNA sequences encoding the same CDR3. The chain uses TRBV5-6 and TRBJ2-7; a weak D match, TRBD2 (5 bases). The length of the CDR3 is 12 residues. V dropped 1 base and J dropped 4 bases, with 6 bases sitting between them. The germline CDR1 and CDR2 sequences are SGHDT and YYEEEE. CDR3 amino acids: CASSLSGYEQYF. For the CDR3, the DNA is TGTGCCAGCAGCTTGTCGGGGTACGAGCAGTACTTC.

V is TRBV5-4 and J is TRBJ2-6; 11 bases are shared with TRBD1. CDR1 and CDR2 from the germline V gene are SGHNT and YYREEE (reference sequence). This CDR3 has 18 amino acids. J lost 1 base, V lost 5 bases, and 8 bases had no gene match. The CDR3 loop reads CASRPGQGAGSGANVLTF. The CDR3 DNA reads TGTGCCAGCAGGCCCGGACAGGGGGCGGGATCTGGGGCCAACGTCCTGACTTTC.

Only one count was recorded for this clone. The chain combines TRBV15 with TRBJ2-1, with D perhaps TRBD1 (5 bases). Deletions cut 0 bases from V and 5 bases from J, with 14 bases between. CDR3 length: 16 residues. Germline lookup yields CDR1 LNHNV and CDR2 YYDKDF (reference sequence). For the CDR3, the DNA is TGTGCCACCAGCAGAGATCGGGCCCAGGGTAACAATGAGCAGTTCTTC. This sequence encodes CATSRDRAQGNNEQFF.

The chain joins TRBV5-4 to TRBJ2-1; TRBD2 matches at 9 bases. The CDR3 extends over 15 amino acids. V lost 0 bases, J lost 7 bases, and 5 bases stayed unmatched. Germline CDR1 SGHNT, CDR2 YYREEE (reference sequence). The CDR3 region has the DNA TGTGCCAGCAGCTTGGGGAATAGCGGGAGTAATGAGCAGTTCTTC. Protein sequence: CASSLGNSGSNEQFF. Supplemented by reference TRBV5-4 and TRBJ2-1, the full variable domain reads ETGVTQSPTHLIKTRGQQVTLRCSSQSGHNTVSWYQQALGQGPQFIFQYYREEENGRGNFPPRFSGLQFPNYSSELNVNALELDDSALYLCASSLGNSGSNEQFFGPGTRLTVL.

The chain recombines TRBV6-4 with TRBJ2-6; the D gene is possibly TRBD2 (6 bases). The germline V gene has CDR1 MRHNA and CDR2 SNTAGT. Trimming shortened V by 5 bases and J by 9 bases, and 11 bases separated the two germline ends. CDR3 length: 13 residues. The CDR3, as DNA: TGTGCCAGCAGTTGGGGGGAGAGCAACGTCCTGACTTTC. Translating it yields CASSWGESNVLTF.

This clone was seen once. The chain carries TRBV3-1 (or the pseudogene TRBV3-2) and TRBJ1-2; 7 bases are shared with TRBD1. CDR1 is LGHDT, CDR2 YNNKEL, per germline (reference sequence). V was clipped by 1 base and J by 7 bases; unmatched bases: 9. The CDR3 runs to 15 residues. DNA for the CDR3: TGTGCCAGCAGCCAAGGTAGTGGCAGGGGGTTTGGCTACACCTTC. It yields the protein CASSQGSGRGFGYTF.

The J gene is TRBJ1-1, the V gene TRBV6-5; D is unresolved. V shed 0 bases and J shed 7 bases, with 15 bases lying between them. The CDR3 is made up of 15 amino acids. Germline V gene lookup returns CDR1 MNHEY and CDR2 SVGAGI. The CDR3 sequence: CASSYSRSRGGEAFF. CDR3 bases: TGTGCCAGCAGTTACTCGAGATCGCGGGGAGGTGAAGCTTTCTTT.

V usage is TRBV7-8 and J usage is TRBJ1-4, with 7 nucleotides matching TRBD1. Per the germline V gene, CDR1 is SGHVS and CDR2 is FQNEAQ. J gave up 0 bases and V 5 bases, and 15 bases lay outside the gene matches. The CDR3 loop spans 19 amino acids. CDR3 coding DNA: TGTGCCAGCAGCCCCGACAGGGTACCTAATCGTGCAACTAATGAAAAACTGTTTTTT. Protein: CASSPDRVPNRATNEKLFF.

The chain uses TRBV28 and TRBJ2-2; 11 bases fit TRBD1. J gave up 5 bases and V 5 bases, and 7 bases lay outside the gene matches. The CDR3 loop spans 16 amino acids. CDR1 MDHEN and CDR2 SYDVKM come from the germline V gene. In nucleotides, the CDR3 is TGTGCCAGCAGTCCACCGGACAGGGGGCTAACCGGGGAGCTGTTTTTT. Translated, it gives CASSPPDRGLTGELFF.

The chain employs TRBV9 and TRBJ2-1; D remains unclear. The length of the CDR3 is 13 residues. Trimming cost V 0 bases and J 7 bases, with 8 bases left between them. Germline loops: CDR1 SGDLS, CDR2 YYNGEE. The CDR3 DNA sequence: TGTGCCAGCAGCGTAGATCCACTTAATGAGCAGTTCTTC. It yields the protein CASSVDPLNEQFF.

This rearrangement joins TRBV18 to TRBJ2-5, with 8 bases that match TRBD1. This CDR3 has 16 amino acids. Trimming removed 4 bases from V and 5 bases from J; junction bases left unmatched: 12. Germline lookup yields CDR1 KGHSH and CDR2 LQKENI. The CDR3 coding sequence is TGTGCCAGCTCACTCACCACTGGGACAGGACGGGAGACCCAGTACTTC. Translation gives CASSLTTGTGRETQYF.

The genes are TRBV7-9 and TRBJ1-1; D might be TRBD1 (5 bases). Trimming shortened V by 2 bases and J by 1 base, and 8 bases separated the two germline ends. The CDR3 spans 14 residues. Per germline, CDR1 SEHNR and CDR2 FQNEAQ (reference sequence). Written as DNA, the CDR3 is TGTGCCAGCAGCTTACAGGGCCAGAACACTGAAGCTTTCTTT. Amino acids: CASSLQGQNTEAFF. Combining the CDR3 with reference TRBV7-9 and TRBJ1-1 gives the whole variable domain DTGVSQNPRHKITKRGQNVTFRCDPISEHNRLYWYRQTLGQGPEFLTYFQNEAQLEKSRLLSDRFSAERPKGSFSTLEIQRTEQGDSAMYLCASSLQGQNTEAFFGQGTRLTVV.

The chain couples TRBV7-8 to TRBJ2-2, with 11 bases lining up with TRBD1. The length of the CDR3 is 15 residues. The germline CDR1 and CDR2 sequences are SGHVS and FQNEAQ. The J segment lost 6 bases and the V segment lost 5 bases, leaving 5 bases of the junction unmatched. CDR3 sequence: CASSPGQGAAGELFF. The DNA for the CDR3 is TGTGCCAGCAGCCCAGGACAGGGGGCTGCCGGGGAGCTGTTTTTT.